This T cell receptor beta chain was documented in a study of identical twins. This clonotype was counted between two and nine times. Its antigen remains unidentified. Regarding the study as a whole: A partial confounding effect on zero-insertion analyses could come from invariant MAIT and iNKT cells.

MiXCR was run by TCRdb on the 5' RACE reads, yielding one entry per CDR3 protein. The sample has roughly 770,000 distinct CDR3 sequences, around a sixth seen once; the top ten hold around 13%. This CDR3 region has 15 residues. Germline values: CDR1 SGHRS, CDR2 YFSETQ. The V and J ends lost 5 bases and 5 bases respectively, with 18 bases between them. These sequences were also reported in another study, on T cells expressing NK-cell markers. That paper notes: Within the sequenced cohort of eight donors, seven exhibited HCMV seropositivity and one was seronegative. Dominant NKG2C+ clonotype frequencies of 1.0-7.0% of CD8+ T cells were measured in a handful of donors. For a handful of donors, these clonotypes were likewise the leading ones in the CD3+CD56-NKG2C+ fraction.

The receptor comes from a woman younger than 30 in good health. The chain links TRBV5-1 to TRBJ2-3; weak D call: TRBD2 (6 bases). The source material was PBMCs. The CDR3 protein is CASRPRPGVIDTQYF. The CDR3 DNA follows: TGCGCCAGCAGGCCTCGTCCGGGAGTTATAGATACGCAGTATTTT. The full variable domain, rest sourced from reference TRBV5-1 and TRBJ2-3, is KAGVTQTPRYLIKTRGQQVTLSCSPISGHRSVSWYQQTPGQGLQFLFEYFSETQRNKGNFPGRFSGRQFSNSRSEMNVSTLELGDSALYLCASRPRPGVIDTQYFGPGTRLTVL.